This entry lists 11 T cell receptor beta chains sequenced from one sample in a study of OX40 agonist ivuxolimab in advanced cancers. TCRdb's copy holds only in-frame clones and misses some; the assay was immunoSEQ multiplex PCR. The sample yields some 65,000 clones, roughly nine tenths seen once. The specimen was CD4+ or CD8+ T cells sorted from blood, collected in a trial of the OX40 agonist ivuxolimab. These receptors were obtained from an adult with an advanced solid tumor such as melanoma, head and neck, liver or kidney cancer.

The CDR3 nucleotides are TGTGCCAGCAGTTATCAACCCGGGGGGCGAGTTGAAAAACTGTTTTTT. It is translated as CASSYQPGGRVEKLFF. The rearrangement uses TRBV6-5 and TRBJ1-4, with D maybe TRBD1 (6 bases). The CDR3 is 16 amino acids. The ends were cut back, 3 bases at V and 7 bases at J, with 18 bases in the middle. Per the germline V gene, CDR1 is MNHEY and CDR2 is SVGAGI.

There are a few counts of this clone. This chain connects TRBV5-1 to TRBJ1-2; TRBD1 is a possible D gene (6 bases). Trimming cost V 3 bases and J 4 bases, with 13 bases left between them. The length of the CDR3 is 14 residues. Germline V CDR1 and CDR2: SGHRS, YFSETQ. The DNA of the CDR3 is TGCGCCAGCAGCTATAATACAGGGACCTATGGCTACACCTTC. This codes for CASSYNTGTYGYTF.

CDR3 coding DNA: TGTGCCAGCAGCTTAGATATTGCCAGGTGGTCGGAAAAACTGTTTTTT. Translated: CASSLDIARWSEKLFF. The V gene is TRBV11-2, the J gene TRBJ1-4; D is uncertain. Per the germline V gene, CDR1 is SGHAT and CDR2 is FQNNGV. The CDR3 spans 16 residues. Trimming cost V 0 bases and J 8 bases, with 16 bases left between them. The full variable domain, with the rest looked up from reference TRBV11-2 and TRBJ1-4, is EAGVAQSPRYKIIEKRQSVAFWCNPISGHATLYWYQQILGQGPKLLIQFQNNGVVDDSQLPKDRFSAERLKGVDSTLKIQPAKLEDSAVYLCASSLDIARWSEKLFFGSGTQLSVL.

This chain uses TRBV11-2 with TRBJ2-7; tentatively, D is TRBD1 (6 bases). CDR3 length: 14 amino acids. Per germline, CDR1 SGHAT and CDR2 FQNNGV. The V end was cut by 2 bases, the J end by 4 bases, with 12 bases between. The CDR3 DNA reads TGTGCCAGCAGCTTATCAGGACAGCGTTACGAGCAGTACTTC. This encodes CASSLSGQRYEQYF. Full variable domain (rest looked up from reference TRBV11-2 and TRBJ2-7): EAGVAQSPRYKIIEKRQSVAFWCNPISGHATLYWYQQILGQGPKLLIQFQNNGVVDDSQLPKDRFSAERLKGVDSTLKIQPAKLEDSAVYLCASSLSGQRYEQYFGPGTRLTVT.

This rearrangement joins TRBV19 to TRBJ2-7; possibly TRBD1 for D (7 bases). CDR1 and CDR2 from the germline V gene are LNHDA and SQIVND (reference sequence). V dropped 6 bases and J dropped 5 bases, with 14 bases sitting between them. This CDR3 spans 13 amino acids. Here the CDR3 reads CASSQGGLNEQYF. CDR3 DNA sequence: TGTGCCAGTAGCCAGGGGGGCTTAAACGAGCAGTACTTC.

This sequence joins TRBV14 and TRBJ1-2, with D tentatively TRBD1 (5 bases). Trimming cost V 7 bases and J 3 bases, with 12 bases left between them. This CDR3 region has 13 residues. Germline V gene sequence: CDR1 SGHDN, CDR2 FVKESK. The CDR3 DNA reads TGTGCCAGCACCCCAAGGGGCGACTATGGCTACACCTTC. This codes for CASTPRGDYGYTF. The full variable domain, completed using reference TRBV14 and TRBJ1-2, is EAGVTQFPSHSVIEKGQTVTLRCDPISGHDNLYWYRRVMGKEIKFLLHFVKESKQDESGMPNNRFLAERTGGTYSTLKVQPAELEDSGVYFCASTPRGDYGYTFGSGTRLTVV.

V is TRBV7-9 and J is TRBJ1-1; D is possibly TRBD1 (5 bases). Germline CDR1 reads SEHNR; CDR2 reads FQNEAQ (reference sequence). V lost 1 base, J lost 3 bases, and 12 bases lay in between. The CDR3 has 15 residues. This CDR3 reads CASSLDSGWDTEAFF. CDR3 DNA: TGTGCCAGCAGCTTAGATTCAGGGTGGGACACTGAAGCTTTCTTT.

The chain has TRBV27 and TRBJ2-3, with D possibly matching TRBD1 (5 bases). Trimming left V 9 bases short and J 2 bases short, with 9 bases between. The germline V gene encodes CDR1 MNHEY and CDR2 SMNVEV (reference sequence). The CDR3 runs 12 residues. In DNA, the CDR3 is TGTGCCAGTCAGACAGTCACAGATACGCAGTATTTT. Protein: CASQTVTDTQYF.

The chain joins TRBV9 to TRBJ2-1; 9 bases agree with TRBD2. V gave up 3 bases and J gave up 2 bases; unmatched junction bases: 6. Germline V CDR1 and CDR2: SGDLS, YYNGEE. The CDR3 loop spans 16 amino acids. CDR3 nucleotide sequence: TGTGCCAGCAGCGCAACTCTAGCGGGGACCTACAATGAGCAGTTCTTC. Its protein product is CASSATLAGTYNEQFF.

This chain joins TRBV9 and TRBJ1-2, with 7 bases matching TRBD1. V was clipped by 7 bases and J by 4 bases; unmatched bases: 10. The CDR3 totals 14 residues. Germline lookup yields CDR1 SGDLS and CDR2 YYNGEE. The CDR3 region has the DNA TGTGCCAGCGGAGGAGGGGGCGCGATCTATGGCTACACCTTC. Amino acids: CASGGGGAIYGYTF.

J is TRBJ2-3 and V is TRBV7-8; 10 bases align to TRBD1. The CDR3 loop spans 16 amino acids. The junction had 10 bases not matched to a gene; V was cut back by 5 bases and J by 5 bases. Per the germline V gene, CDR1 is SGHVS and CDR2 is FQNEAQ. CDR3 in amino acids: CASSQRQGAGEDTQYF. The CDR3 bases are TGTGCCAGCAGCCAAAGACAGGGGGCGGGGGAAGATACGCAGTATTTT. The whole variable domain, remainder taken from reference TRBV7-8 and TRBJ2-3, is GAGVSQSPRYKVAKRGQDVALRCDPISGHVSLFWYQQALGQGPEFLTYFQNEAQLDKSGLPSDRFFAERPEGSVSTLKIQRTQQEDSAVYLCASSQRQGAGEDTQYFGPGTRLTVL.